Listed here are 19 T cell receptor beta chains from one sample, sequenced in a study of blood T cell repertoires in COVID-19. Only in-frame clones appear in the TCRdb table, and some are missing; sequencing was by immunoSEQ multiplex PCR. This sample has about 52,000 clones; approximately 84% occur once, and the top ten carry 12% to 15%. What was sequenced was peripheral blood. The receptor source for this set is a man in his sixties or seventies with acute or convalescent COVID-19.

Here the CDR3 DNA reads TGTGCCACCAGTGATCATCAACCAGGGGTCGGGAAAGCTTTCTTT. Translation gives CATSDHQPGVGKAFF. V and J are TRBV24-1 and TRBJ1-1, with D possibly being TRBD1 (6 bases). Trimming pared 3 bases from V and 9 bases from J, leaving 19 bases between. Germline CDR1 reads KGHDR; CDR2 reads SFDVKD. This CDR3 comprises 15 residues.

The chain employs TRBV2 and TRBJ2-2; TRBD1 matches 8 bases. Trimming took 7 bases from V and 1 from J; bases not matched to a gene: 2. CDR1 and CDR2 (germline): SNHLY, FYNNEI. This CDR3 contains 14 residues. The chain's CDR3 is CASIGTGNTGELFF. Written as DNA, the CDR3 is TGTGCCAGCATAGGGACAGGGAACACCGGGGAGCTGTTTTTT.

This clone was picked up a small number of times. This chain uses TRBV7-9 with TRBJ2-3; 10 nucleotides agree with TRBD2. After removal of 5 bases from V and 4 bases from J, the junction contained 3 bases not matched to a gene. The germline CDR1 and CDR2 sequences are SEHNR and FQNEAQ (reference sequence). The CDR3 covers 14 residues. The CDR3 loop is CASSPGTSADTQYF. In DNA, the CDR3 is TGTGCCAGCAGCCCAGGGACTAGCGCAGATACGCAGTATTTT.

V gene TRBV4-3 combines with J gene TRBJ1-6; D not resolved. The germline V gene has CDR1 LGHNA and CDR2 YSLEER. CDR3 length equals 14 residues. Trimming stripped 0 bases from V and 10 bases from J, with 10 bases between. For the CDR3, the DNA is TGCGCCAGCAGCCAAGAACTTATCGAATCACCCCTCCACTTT. This encodes CASSQELIESPLHF.

The chain joins TRBV2 to TRBJ1-2; D unclear. This CDR3 region has 13 residues. The V end lost 7 bases, the J end lost 4 bases, and 13 bases lay between the germline ends. Germline V gene data show CDR1 as SNHLY and CDR2 as FYNNEI. CDR3 region: CASNRELAYGYTF. CDR3 DNA sequence: TGTGCCAGCAACCGGGAGCTTGCCTATGGCTACACCTTC. The full variable domain, in which reference TRBV2 and TRBJ1-2 provide the parts outside the CDR3, is EPEVTQTPSHQVTQMGQEVILRCVPISNHLYFYWYRQILGQKVEFLVSFYNNEISEKSEIFDDQFSVERPDGSNFTLKIRSTKLEDSAMYFCASNRELAYGYTFGSGTRLTVV.

The gene calls are TRBV27 and TRBJ2-7, with D hard to call. Per the germline V gene, CDR1 is MNHEY and CDR2 is SMNVEV (reference sequence). The CDR3 sequence is 13 residues long. V lost 5 bases and J lost 3, with 11 bases in between. CDR3 DNA sequence: TGTGCCAGCAGTCCCCCCGCCGGCTACGAGCAGTACTTC. Its translation: CASSPPAGYEQYF.

The rearrangement joins TRBV7-8 to TRBJ1-1, with D possibly being TRBD1 (5 bases). The CDR3 has 12 amino acids. V was cut by 4 bases and J by 9 bases, with 12 bases left in between. Per the germline V gene, CDR1 is SGHVS and CDR2 is FQNEAQ. CDR3 in DNA: TGTGCCAGCAGCTCGAGGGGAGGACAAGCTTTCTTT. This sequence encodes CASSSRGGQAFF.

V and J are TRBV6-2 or TRBV6-3 and TRBJ2-3; a possible D gene is TRBD2 (6 bases). The CDR3 contains 16 residues. Germline V gene data show CDR1 as MNHEY and CDR2 as SVGEGT. Trimming shortened V by 4 bases and J by 6 bases, and 20 bases separated the two germline ends. CDR3 in amino acids: CASSSGRIWSSDTQYF. The CDR3 DNA follows: TGTGCCAGCAGTTCAGGGAGGATTTGGTCCTCTGATACGCAGTATTTT.

V is TRBV5-1 and J is TRBJ2-7, with 7 positions matching TRBD2. CDR3 size: 14 residues. From germline, CDR1 is SGHRS and CDR2 YFSETQ. After removal of 4 bases from V and 0 bases from J, the junction contained 4 bases not matched to a gene. CDR3: CASSPRGSSYEQYF. The CDR3, as DNA: TGCGCCAGCAGCCCGCGGGGGAGCTCCTACGAGCAGTACTTC.

The gene calls are TRBV28 and TRBJ2-1; 8 nucleotides agree with TRBD1. This CDR3 spans 14 amino acids. Germline V gives CDR1 MDHEN, CDR2 SYDVKM. Trimming cost V 2 bases and J 10 bases; bases outside gene matches: 7. The CDR3 DNA follows: TGTGCCAGCAGTTTACCGCAGGGGGCGAGGGAGCAGTTCTTC. It encodes CASSLPQGAREQFF.

V usage is TRBV7-2 and J usage is TRBJ1-2; D may be TRBD1 (5 bases). The germline V gene has CDR1 SGHTA and CDR2 FQGNSA. CDR3 length equals 14 residues. Trimming shortened V by 5 bases and J by 6 bases, and 16 bases separated the two germline ends. CDR3 in amino acids: CASSPRLGVHGYTF. For the CDR3, the DNA is TGTGCCAGCAGCCCGCGGTTAGGGGTGCATGGCTACACCTTC.

The V gene is TRBV18, the J gene TRBJ2-3; 11 nucleotides agree with TRBD2. The germline CDR1 and CDR2 sequences are KGHSH and LQKENI. This CDR3 comprises 17 residues. V gave up 3 bases and J gave up 0 bases; unmatched junction bases: 5. In DNA, the CDR3 is TGTGCCAGCTCACCTGCGACTAGCGGGGCTAGCACAGATACGCAGTATTTT. It yields the protein CASSPATSGASTDTQYF.

The chain is built from TRBV3-1 (or the pseudogene TRBV3-2) and TRBJ1-1; D is ambiguous. From germline, CDR1 is LGHDT and CDR2 YNNKEL (reference sequence). With 1 base removed from V and 1 base from J, the gap between germline ends came to 7 bases. The CDR3 has 14 amino acids. CDR3 sequence (DNA): TGTGCCAGCAGCCAAGTAGCATCGAACACTGAAGCTTTCTTT. Translating it yields CASSQVASNTEAFF.

The rearrangement uses TRBV7-2 and TRBJ2-5, with 7 positions matching TRBD2. V trimming: 3 bases; J trimming: 0 bases; junction bases outside the gene matches: 1. Per the germline V gene, CDR1 is SGHTA and CDR2 is FQGNSA. This CDR3 spans 14 amino acids. CDR3 bases: TGTGCCAGCAGCTTCAGCGGGAACCAAGAGACCCAGTACTTC. The encoded protein is CASSFSGNQETQYF.

This chain links TRBV7-2 with TRBJ2-7, with 9 positions matching TRBD1. Per germline, CDR1 SGHTA and CDR2 FQGNSA. The V gene end was trimmed by 7 bases and the J gene end by 2 bases; junction bases not matched to a gene: 9. This CDR3 spans 15 amino acids. This CDR3 reads CASMEGGQGAYEQYV. Written as DNA, the CDR3 is TGTGCCAGCATGGAAGGGGGACAGGGTGCCTACGAGCAGTACGTC.

This clone has more than one count but fewer than ten. The CDR3 nucleotides read TGCAGCGTTGTGTTAACAGGGGTCGGGGGTTCACCCCTCCACTTT. Amino acids: CSVVLTGVGGSPLHF. The genes are TRBV29-1 and TRBJ1-6; 7 bases match TRBD1. The germline V gene encodes CDR1 SQVTM and CDR2 ANQGSEA. Unmatched junction bases numbered 12, after V lost 4 bases and J lost 9 bases. This CDR3 spans 15 amino acids.

This chain connects TRBV7-2 to TRBJ2-7; 8 bases align to TRBD2. Germline V lookup: CDR1 SGHTA, CDR2 FQGNSA. J gave up 2 bases and V 2 bases, and 5 bases lay outside the gene matches. The CDR3 extends over 15 amino acids. The DNA of the CDR3 is TGTGCCAGCAGCTTAATCTGGACTAGCACCTACGAGCAGTACTTC. As protein: CASSLIWTSTYEQYF.

This sequence joins TRBV19 and TRBJ1-1; TRBD1 might be the D (5 bases). Germline CDR1 and CDR2: LNHDA and SQIVND (reference sequence). CDR3 length: 14 amino acids. The V and J ends lost 2 bases and 6 bases respectively, with 13 bases between them. The CDR3 protein is CASSIRAGRPEAFF. CDR3 in DNA: TGTGCCAGTAGTATAAGGGCAGGGCGGCCTGAAGCTTTCTTT.

This chain uses TRBV27 with TRBJ2-5; D is perhaps TRBD2 (5 bases). In germline, CDR1 is MNHEY, CDR2 SMNVEV (reference sequence). V lost 4 bases, J lost 5 bases, and 17 bases lay in between. The CDR3 is made up of 15 amino acids. Here the CDR3 DNA reads TGTGCCAGCAGTTCCCCGGACGGGGAAAGGGAGACCCAGTACTTC. It yields the protein CASSSPDGERETQYF.